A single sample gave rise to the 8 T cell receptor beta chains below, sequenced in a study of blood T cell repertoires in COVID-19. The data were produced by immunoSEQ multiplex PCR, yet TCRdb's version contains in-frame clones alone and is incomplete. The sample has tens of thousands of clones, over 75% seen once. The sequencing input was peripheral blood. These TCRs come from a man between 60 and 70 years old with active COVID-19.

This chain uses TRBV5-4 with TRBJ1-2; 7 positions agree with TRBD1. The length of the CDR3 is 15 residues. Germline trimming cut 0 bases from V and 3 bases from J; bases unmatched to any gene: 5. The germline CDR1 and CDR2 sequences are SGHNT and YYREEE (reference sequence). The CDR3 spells CASSLGLQGYYGYTF. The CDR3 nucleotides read TGTGCCAGCAGCTTGGGGCTACAGGGGTACTATGGCTACACCTTC.

The CDR3 region is CASRGQRDTEAFF. The CDR3 DNA is TGTGCCAGCAGGGGACAGAGGGACACTGAAGCTTTCTTT. The V and J genes are TRBV12-3 or TRBV12-4 and TRBJ1-1, with 7 nucleotides matching TRBD1. Unmatched junction bases numbered 4, after V lost 6 bases and J lost 3 bases. The CDR3 has 13 residues.

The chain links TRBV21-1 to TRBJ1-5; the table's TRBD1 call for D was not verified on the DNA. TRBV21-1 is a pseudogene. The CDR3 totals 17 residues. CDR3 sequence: CASSKAPGHGYQPHQHF. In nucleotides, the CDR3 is TGTGCCAGCAGCAAAGCCCCGGGACACGGGTATCAGCCCCACCAGCATTTT.

In DNA, the CDR3 is TGTGCCAGCTCACCGAGTGGGCCCCTCTCTGGAAACACCATATATTTT. Translated, it gives CASSPSGPLSGNTIYF. The genes are TRBV18 and TRBJ1-3; D remains unclear. The CDR3 is made up of 16 amino acids. The germline V gene encodes CDR1 KGHSH and CDR2 LQKENI. Trimming took 3 bases from V and 0 from J, leaving 12 bases between them.

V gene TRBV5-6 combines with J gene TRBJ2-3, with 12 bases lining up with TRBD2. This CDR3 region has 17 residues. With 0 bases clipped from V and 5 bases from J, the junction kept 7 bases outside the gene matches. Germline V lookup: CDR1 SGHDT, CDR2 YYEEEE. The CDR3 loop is CASSLVELAGGQDTQYF. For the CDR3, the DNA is TGTGCCAGCAGCTTGGTAGAGCTAGCGGGAGGGCAAGATACGCAGTATTTT.

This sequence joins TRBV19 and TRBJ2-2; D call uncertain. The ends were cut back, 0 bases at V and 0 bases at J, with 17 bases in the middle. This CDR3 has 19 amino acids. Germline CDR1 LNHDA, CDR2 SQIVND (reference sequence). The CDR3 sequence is CASSIDLGDGYANTGELFF. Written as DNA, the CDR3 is TGTGCCAGTAGTATAGATCTTGGTGACGGGTACGCGAACACCGGGGAGCTGTTTTTT.

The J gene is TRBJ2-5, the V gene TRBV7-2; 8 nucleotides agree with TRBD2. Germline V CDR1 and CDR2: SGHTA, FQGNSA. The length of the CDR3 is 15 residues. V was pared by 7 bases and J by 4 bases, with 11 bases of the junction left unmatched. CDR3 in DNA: TGTGCCAGCAAAGCGCGGGGGGCGCCGTCAGAGACCCAGTACTTC. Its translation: CASKARGAPSETQYF.

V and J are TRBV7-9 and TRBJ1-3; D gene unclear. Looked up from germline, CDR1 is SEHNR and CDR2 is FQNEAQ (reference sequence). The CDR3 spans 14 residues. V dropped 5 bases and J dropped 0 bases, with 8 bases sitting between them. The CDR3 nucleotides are TGTGCCAGCAGCCCAACTGGCTCTGGAAACACCATATATTTT. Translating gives CASSPTGSGNTIYF.